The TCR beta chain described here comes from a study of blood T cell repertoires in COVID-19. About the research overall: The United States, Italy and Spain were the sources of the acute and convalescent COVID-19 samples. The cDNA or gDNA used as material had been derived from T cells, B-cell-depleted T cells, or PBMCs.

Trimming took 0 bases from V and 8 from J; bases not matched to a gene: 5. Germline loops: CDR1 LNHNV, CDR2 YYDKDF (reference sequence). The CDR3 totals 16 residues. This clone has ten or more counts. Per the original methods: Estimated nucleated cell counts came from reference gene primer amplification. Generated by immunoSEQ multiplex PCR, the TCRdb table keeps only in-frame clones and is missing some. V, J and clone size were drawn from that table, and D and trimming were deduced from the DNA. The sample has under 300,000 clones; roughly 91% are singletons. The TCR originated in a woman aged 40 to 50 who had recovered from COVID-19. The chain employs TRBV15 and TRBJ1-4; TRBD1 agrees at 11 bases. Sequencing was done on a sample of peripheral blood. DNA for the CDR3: TGTGCCACCAGCAGAGATCCTGGGACAGGGGGAGAAAAACTGTTTTTT. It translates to CATSRDPGTGGEKLFF.